A selection of T cell receptor beta chains follows, all from one sample in a study of T cell repertoires in cytomegalovirus infection. TCRdb re-called the reads with MiXCR, one entry per CDR3 protein. This sample has about 830,000 distinct CDR3 sequences, with about 33% found just once. What these receptors recognize is not known. This material consisted of cultured CD8+ T cells from PBMCs, taken from culture after CMV antigen stimulation. These receptors all come from a human donor in good health (CMV status not recorded). Some clones in this sample may be carry-over from other donors' samples. The CDR3 runs from the conserved cysteine through the conserved F or W. The D gene is left open where the match is weak. Only part of the rows carry a size: once, few, many, or a class if the clone is expanded.

d_gene: NA
abundance: NA
v_gene: TRBV4-2
j_gene: TRBJ2-3
CDR3aa: CASSQSIGGDTQYF
CDR3nt: TGTGCCAGCAGCCAATCAATCGGGGGAGATACGCAGTATTTT

d_gene: TRBD2
abundance: NA
v_gene: TRBV11-2
j_gene: TRBJ2-3
CDR3aa: CASREGRYTDTQYF
CDR3nt: TGTGCCAGCCGGGAGGGCAGGTACACAGATACGCAGTATTTT

d_gene: NA
abundance: few
v_gene: TRBV27
j_gene: TRBJ1-1
CDR3aa: CASSFMAAMNTEAFF
CDR3nt: TGTGCCAGCAGTTTCATGGCAGCCATGAACACTGAAGCTTTCTTT

d_gene: NA
abundance: few
v_gene: TRBV4-1
j_gene: TRBJ1-5
CDR3aa: CASSPRAGTTQPQHF
CDR3nt: TGCGCCAGCAGCCCGCGTGCCGGGACAACCCAGCCCCAGCATTTT

d_gene: TRBD1
abundance: many
v_gene: TRBV6-5
j_gene: TRBJ2-3
CDR3aa: CASSYYDRGTDTQYF
CDR3nt: TGTGCCAGCAGTTACTATGACAGGGGCACAGATACGCAGTATTTT

d_gene: TRBD1
abundance: few
v_gene: TRBV7-3
j_gene: TRBJ2-3
CDR3aa: CASSSRTTGGTDTQYF
CDR3nt: TGTGCCAGCAGCTCTCGCACCACAGGGGGCACAGATACGCAGTATTTT

d_gene: NA
abundance: few
v_gene: TRBV25-1
j_gene: TRBJ1-4
CDR3aa: CASSASFRDLNEKLFF
CDR3nt: TGTGCCAGCAGTGCCTCATTCCGGGACCTTAATGAAAAACTGTTTTTT

d_gene: TRBD2
abundance: NA
v_gene: TRBV15
j_gene: TRBJ2-1
CDR3aa: CATSRGLAGGKNEQFF
CDR3nt: TGTGCCACCAGCAGAGGATTAGCGGGGGGAAAAAATGAGCAGTTCTTC

d_gene: NA
abundance: NA
v_gene: TRBV20-1
j_gene: TRBJ2-3
CDR3aa: CSASPGSGTDTQYF
CDR3nt: TGCAGTGCTAGTCCGGGCTCGGGCACAGATACGCAGTATTTT

d_gene: NA
abundance: many
v_gene: TRBV7-3
j_gene: TRBJ2-2
CDR3aa: CASSPGWNTGELFF
CDR3nt: TGTGCCAGCAGCCCCGGGTGGAACACCGGGGAGCTGTTTTTT

d_gene: TRBD1
abundance: few
v_gene: TRBV6-1
j_gene: TRBJ2-1
CDR3aa: CASSPSIRGRLNEQFF
CDR3nt: TGTGCCAGCAGCCCCTCCATAAGGGGGCGGCTCAATGAGCAGTTCTTC

d_gene: NA
abundance: few
v_gene: TRBV7-9
j_gene: TRBJ2-3
CDR3aa: CASSSPLVSTDTQYF
CDR3nt: TGTGCCAGCAGCTCCCCCCTCGTCAGCACAGATACGCAGTATTTT

d_gene: NA
abundance: few
v_gene: TRBV7-6
j_gene: TRBJ1-1
CDR3aa: CASSLLGLWNTEAFF
CDR3nt: TGTGCCAGCAGCTTACTAGGACTTTGGAACACTGAAGCTTTCTTT

d_gene: NA
abundance: few
v_gene: TRBV19
j_gene: TRBJ2-1
CDR3aa: CASTDGSSYNEQFF
CDR3nt: TGTGCCAGTACGGACGGGAGCTCCTACAATGAGCAGTTCTTC

d_gene: NA
abundance: many
v_gene: TRBV28
j_gene: TRBJ1-6
CDR3aa: CASSLRWGGLPFYNSPLHF
CDR3nt: TGTGCCAGCAGTTTGCGTTGGGGAGGCCTACCCTTCTATAATTCACCCCTCCACTTT

d_gene: NA
abundance: NA
v_gene: TRBV2
j_gene: TRBJ2-1
CDR3aa: CASSEFEIFTDSYNEQFF
CDR3nt: TGTGCCAGCAGTGAATTCGAGATATTTACCGACTCCTACAATGAGCAGTTCTTC

d_gene: TRBD1
abundance: NA
v_gene: TRBV7-9
j_gene: TRBJ1-5
CDR3aa: CASSLTGLDQPQHF
CDR3nt: TGTGCCAGCAGCTTGACAGGGCTAGATCAGCCCCAGCATTTT

d_gene: NA
abundance: NA
v_gene: TRBV7-3
j_gene: TRBJ2-7
CDR3aa: CASSRGHEQYF
CDR3nt: TGTGCCAGCAGCAGAGGACATGAGCAGTACTTC

d_gene: TRBD2
abundance: many
v_gene: TRBV7-6
j_gene: TRBJ2-1
CDR3aa: CASSLASGGNSEQFF
CDR3nt: TGTGCCAGCAGCTTAGCTAGCGGGGGCAATAGCGAGCAGTTCTTC

d_gene: TRBD1
abundance: NA
v_gene: TRBV13
j_gene: TRBJ1-2
CDR3aa: CASSIQGAGGYTF
CDR3nt: TGTGCCAGCAGCATACAGGGGGCTGGTGGCTACACCTTC

d_gene: NA
abundance: NA
v_gene: TRBV10-2
j_gene: TRBJ1-1
CDR3aa: CASSERVTNTEAFF
CDR3nt: TGCGCCAGCAGTGAGCGGGTAACGAACACTGAAGCTTTCTTT

d_gene: TRBD2
abundance: few
v_gene: TRBV7-9
j_gene: TRBJ2-1
CDR3aa: CASSSPLMTSGFYNEQFF
CDR3nt: TGTGCCAGCAGCTCGCCACTAATGACTAGCGGGTTTTACAATGAGCAGTTCTTC

d_gene: NA
abundance: NA
v_gene: TRBV6-6
j_gene: TRBJ2-4
CDR3aa: CASSYIWKGDPGDKNIQYF
CDR3nt: TGTGCCAGCAGTTACATTTGGAAGGGGGACCCGGGGGATAAAAACATTCAGTACTTC

d_gene: NA
abundance: NA
v_gene: TRBV9
j_gene: TRBJ2-6
CDR3aa: CASSDTGTYSGANVLTF
CDR3nt: TGTGCCAGCAGCGACACCGGGACGTACTCTGGGGCCAACGTCCTGACTTTC

d_gene: NA
abundance: few
v_gene: TRBV13
j_gene: TRBJ1-5
CDR3aa: CASSLGKGRMKPQHF
CDR3nt: TGTGCCAGCAGCCTTGGGAAGGGGAGGATGAAGCCCCAGCATTTT

d_gene: NA
abundance: few
v_gene: TRBV27
j_gene: TRBJ1-2
CDR3aa: CASSPVGTNYGYTF
CDR3nt: TGTGCCAGCAGTCCCGTAGGTACTAACTATGGCTACACCTTC

d_gene: NA
abundance: few
v_gene: TRBV5-6
j_gene: TRBJ2-1
CDR3aa: CASSVDFTSYNEQFF
CDR3nt: TGTGCCAGCAGCGTGGATTTTACCTCCTACAATGAGCAGTTCTTC

d_gene: TRBD2
abundance: NA
v_gene: TRBV27
j_gene: TRBJ2-7
CDR3aa: CASSRTSGVLEEQYF
CDR3nt: TGTGCCAGCAGCCGGACTAGCGGGGTTCTGGAGGAGCAGTACTTC

d_gene: TRBD1
abundance: few
v_gene: TRBV6-2/TRBV6-3
j_gene: TRBJ2-7
CDR3aa: CASSSDRRNYEQYF
CDR3nt: TGTGCCAGCAGTTCGGACAGGCGCAACTACGAGCAGTACTTC

d_gene: NA
abundance: few
v_gene: TRBV7-2
j_gene: TRBJ1-5
CDR3aa: CASSPSGHSNQPQHF
CDR3nt: TGTGCCAGCAGCCCCTCGGGACACAGCAATCAGCCCCAGCATTTT

d_gene: NA
abundance: few
v_gene: TRBV7-4
j_gene: TRBJ1-1
CDR3aa: CASSFPDPNTEAFF
CDR3nt: TGTGCCAGCAGCTTCCCTGACCCCAACACTGAAGCTTTCTTT

d_gene: NA
abundance: NA
v_gene: TRBV4-1
j_gene: TRBJ2-2
CDR3aa: CASSHSFGELFF
CDR3nt: TGCGCCAGCAGCCATTCCTTCGGGGAGCTGTTTTTT

d_gene: NA
abundance: NA
v_gene: TRBV6-6
j_gene: TRBJ2-3
CDR3aa: CASSTSTGGYSTDTQYF
CDR3nt: NA

d_gene: TRBD2
abundance: NA
v_gene: TRBV12-3/TRBV12-4
j_gene: TRBJ2-2
CDR3aa: CASRTSGGTGELFF
CDR3nt: TGTGCCAGCAGGACTAGCGGGGGGACCGGGGAGCTGTTTTTT

d_gene: TRBD2
abundance: NA
v_gene: TRBV2
j_gene: TRBJ2-3
CDR3aa: CASSRLAGGADTQYF
CDR3nt: TGTGCCAGCAGTCGACTAGCGGGGGGTGCCGATACGCAGTATTTT

d_gene: TRBD1
abundance: NA
v_gene: TRBV7-9
j_gene: TRBJ2-1
CDR3aa: CASISRDRGNNEQFF
CDR3nt: TGTGCCAGCATCTCCCGGGACAGGGGAAACAATGAGCAGTTCTTC

d_gene: TRBD2
abundance: many
v_gene: TRBV7-3
j_gene: TRBJ2-3
CDR3aa: CASSSNSGGLSTDTQYF
CDR3nt: TGTGCCAGCAGCTCCAATAGCGGGGGGCTTAGCACAGATACGCAGTATTTT

d_gene: TRBD2
abundance: many
v_gene: TRBV28
j_gene: TRBJ2-2
CDR3aa: CASRGLAGTNTGELFF
CDR3nt: TGTGCCAGCAGGGGACTAGCGGGGACGAACACCGGGGAGCTGTTTTTT

d_gene: NA
abundance: many
v_gene: TRBV6-1
j_gene: TRBJ1-4
CDR3aa: CASTALGEGNEKLFF
CDR3nt: TGTGCCAGCACCGCTCTGGGGGAGGGTAATGAAAAACTGTTTTTT

d_gene: NA
abundance: many
v_gene: TRBV10-3
j_gene: TRBJ2-2
CDR3aa: CAISESRGTSGELFF
CDR3nt: TGTGCCATCAGTGAGTCCCGCGGGACGTCCGGGGAGCTGTTTTTT

d_gene: NA
abundance: few
v_gene: TRBV12-3/TRBV12-4
j_gene: TRBJ2-1
CDR3aa: CASRPEWVNEQFF
CDR3nt: TGTGCCAGCAGACCCGAATGGGTTAATGAGCAGTTCTTC

d_gene: TRBD1
abundance: few
v_gene: TRBV6-5
j_gene: TRBJ1-5
CDR3aa: CASSAGTGNDQPQHF
CDR3nt: TGTGCCAGCAGCGCCGGGACAGGGAATGATCAGCCCCAGCATTTT

d_gene: TRBD2
abundance: NA
v_gene: TRBV10-3
j_gene: TRBJ2-7
CDR3aa: CAIRTGTSGTYEQYF
CDR3nt: TGTGCCATCAGGACCGGGACTAGCGGCACCTACGAGCAGTACTTC

d_gene: TRBD1
abundance: few
v_gene: TRBV12-3/TRBV12-4
j_gene: TRBJ1-1
CDR3aa: CASSGTGENTEAFF
CDR3nt: TGTGCCAGCAGTGGGACAGGAGAGAACACTGAAGCTTTCTTT

d_gene: NA
abundance: many
v_gene: TRBV7-6
j_gene: TRBJ1-1
CDR3aa: CASSLEWQGNTEAFF
CDR3nt: TGTGCCAGCAGCTTAGAATGGCAGGGTAACACTGAAGCTTTCTTT

d_gene: TRBD2
abundance: NA
v_gene: TRBV27
j_gene: TRBJ2-1
CDR3aa: CASSLTGTSGPSSYNEQFF
CDR3nt: TGTGCCAGCAGTTTAACCGGGACTAGCGGGCCCAGCTCCTACAATGAGCAGTTCTTC

d_gene: TRBD2
abundance: many
v_gene: TRBV7-6
j_gene: TRBJ2-7
CDR3aa: CASSPGRKTYEQYF
CDR3nt: TGTGCCAGCAGCCCCGGGAGGAAAACCTACGAGCAGTACTTC

d_gene: NA
abundance: NA
v_gene: TRBV5-6
j_gene: TRBJ1-1
CDR3aa: CASSPTGTIEAFF
CDR3nt: TGTGCCAGCAGCCCTACGGGAACAATCGAAGCTTTCTTT

d_gene: TRBD2
abundance: many
v_gene: TRBV7-2
j_gene: TRBJ2-1
CDR3aa: CASSFRLAGTSYNEQFF
CDR3nt: TGTGCCAGCAGCTTCAGACTAGCGGGGACTTCCTACAATGAGCAGTTCTTC

d_gene: NA
abundance: NA
v_gene: TRBV12-3/TRBV12-4
j_gene: TRBJ2-1
CDR3aa: CASSLLAANEQFF
CDR3nt: TGTGCCAGCAGTTTACTAGCCGCCAATGAGCAGTTCTTC

d_gene: NA
abundance: NA
v_gene: TRBV5-8
j_gene: TRBJ1-6
CDR3aa: CASSWDEEPSSPLHF
CDR3nt: TGTGCCAGCAGCTGGGACGAGGAACCAAGTTCACCCCTCCACTTT

d_gene: TRBD2
abundance: few
v_gene: TRBV7-9
j_gene: TRBJ2-3
CDR3aa: CASNPAASGGSESDTQYF
CDR3nt: TGTGCCAGCAACCCGGCGGCTAGCGGGGGGTCTGAGAGTGATACGCAGTATTTT

d_gene: NA
abundance: NA
v_gene: TRBV7-9
j_gene: TRBJ2-2
CDR3aa: CASSPIEGSTTGELFF
CDR3nt: TGTGCCAGCAGCCCAATTGAGGGGTCAACCACCGGGGAGCTGTTTTTT

d_gene: NA
abundance: NA
v_gene: TRBV19
j_gene: TRBJ1-1
CDR3aa: CASSIVGRDTEAFF
CDR3nt: TGTGCCAGTAGTATAGTTGGCAGGGACACTGAAGCTTTCTTT

d_gene: NA
abundance: NA
v_gene: TRBV28
j_gene: TRBJ1-6
CDR3aa: CASSFIRDSPLHF
CDR3nt: TGTGCCAGCAGTTTCATCAGGGACTCACCCCTCCACTTT

d_gene: NA
abundance: NA
v_gene: TRBV27
j_gene: TRBJ2-4
CDR3aa: CASSLDSGTKNIQYF
CDR3nt: TGTGCCAGCAGTTTAGATTCAGGGACTAAAAACATTCAGTACTTC

d_gene: NA
abundance: many
v_gene: TRBV4-3
j_gene: TRBJ1-1
CDR3aa: CASSHPTSGGRTEAFF
CDR3nt: TGCGCCAGCAGCCACCCTACTTCGGGGGGGAGAACTGAAGCTTTCTTT

d_gene: TRBD2
abundance: few
v_gene: TRBV12-3/TRBV12-4
j_gene: TRBJ2-1
CDR3aa: CASRVAGGYNEQFF
CDR3nt: TGTGCCAGCAGAGTAGCGGGGGGGTACAATGAGCAGTTCTTC

d_gene: TRBD1
abundance: NA
v_gene: TRBV7-9
j_gene: TRBJ2-5
CDR3aa: CASSSPPTGGSQETQYF
CDR3nt: TGTGCCAGCAGCTCCCCGCCCACAGGGGGAAGCCAAGAGACCCAGTACTTC